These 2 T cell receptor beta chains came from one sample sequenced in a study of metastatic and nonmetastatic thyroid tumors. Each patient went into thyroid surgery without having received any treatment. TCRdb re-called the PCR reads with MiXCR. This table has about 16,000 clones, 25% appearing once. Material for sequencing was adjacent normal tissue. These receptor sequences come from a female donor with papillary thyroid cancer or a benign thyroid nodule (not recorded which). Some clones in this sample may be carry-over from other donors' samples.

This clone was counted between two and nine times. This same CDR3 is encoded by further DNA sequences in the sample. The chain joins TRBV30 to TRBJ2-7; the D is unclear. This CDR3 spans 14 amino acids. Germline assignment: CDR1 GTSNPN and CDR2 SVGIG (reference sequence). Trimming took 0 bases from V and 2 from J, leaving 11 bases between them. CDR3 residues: CAWSVSGTAYEQYF. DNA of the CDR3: TGTGCCTGGAGTGTATCTGGCACTGCCTACGAGCAGTACTTC.

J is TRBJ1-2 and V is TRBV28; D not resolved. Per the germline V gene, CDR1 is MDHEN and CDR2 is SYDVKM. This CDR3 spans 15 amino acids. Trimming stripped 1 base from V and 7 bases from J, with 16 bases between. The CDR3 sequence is CASSLFDGNRGGYTF. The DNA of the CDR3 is TGTGCCAGCAGTTTATTTGATGGCAACCGGGGTGGCTACACCTTC.